This T cell receptor (beta chain) was identified during a study of cytomegalovirus exposure and HLA in healthy donors. Findings of the study overall: Being indistinguishable, some V segments were excluded, TRBV6-2 and TRBV6-3 among them. A reported reduction in N-insertions relative to the 666-donor mean was seen in an Asian-associated ancestry cluster in a later analysis.

The PCR ran on 60 Vbeta and 13 Jbeta primers. Here immunoSEQ multiplex PCR was the method, and the copy in TCRdb shows in-frame clones only, minus some. There are some 180,000 clones in the sample; nearly 80% occur only once, and less than 3.5% lies in the top ten. Germline CDR1 reads MNHNS; CDR2 reads SASEGT. The V end was cut by 6 bases, the J end by 7 bases, with 13 bases between. The CDR3 runs 13 residues. A few counts support this clone. Its antigen remains unknown. Sequenced material: PBMCs. This sequence joins TRBV6-1 and TRBJ1-5; unclear D gene. This sequence was found in a female donor in good health and CMV-seronegative. The CDR3 loop reads CASSDGMGQPQHF. CDR3 DNA sequence: TGTGCCAGCAGCGACGGGATGGGACAGCCCCAGCATTTT.